This T cell receptor beta chain stems from a study of blood T cells in healthy people across ages. Primed by a sample-barcoded 5' primer and a J-beta primer mix, a second PCR proceeded for 7 to 11 cycles. Each single sample gave us at least 2.5 million CDR3-containing paired-end reads. From the 5' RACE reads, TCRdb called clonotypes with MiXCR, one entry per CDR3 protein. The sample includes under 1,100,000 distinct CDR3 sequences, under 30% of them seen just once. This clonotype has only a few counts. What it binds is not known. V was pared by 6 bases and J by 0 bases, with 4 bases of the junction left unmatched. The germline gives CDR1 SGHRS, CDR2 YFSETQ. The CDR3 spans 14 residues. Study-wide points: PBMCs were not sorted, which prevented a conclusive comparison of naive versus antigen-experienced cells.

These data were likewise used in another study, on T cells of mothers and their children. Turning to that study: Six children, together with their three healthy Caucasian mothers, made up the donors. Biologically related mothers and children overlapped slightly more than unrelated pairs, a non-significant difference.

The source of this sequence is a girl aged 2 to 9 in good health. The chain uses TRBV5-1 and TRBJ2-5; TRBD2 matches 8 bases. Material: blood. The CDR3 coding sequence is TGCGCCAGCAAAGCGGGGGACTACCAAGAGACCCAGTACTTC. Translating gives CASKAGDYQETQYF.